This T cell receptor beta chain was observed in a study of blood T cell repertoires in COVID-19. Study-wide context: Samples of COVID-19 (acute and convalescent) were obtained from the United States, Italy and Spain. Sample material is recorded as cDNA or gDNA derived from T cells, B-cell-depleted T cells, or PBMCs.

Followed longitudinally, the Seattle patients had been enrolled during active infection. Germline-derived CDR1 and CDR2 are SNHLY and FYNNEI. The V end lost 6 bases, the J end lost 8 bases, and 17 bases lay between the germline ends. CDR3 length: 14 residues. Measured with immunoSEQ multiplex PCR; TCRdb has only the in-frame clones, and not every one. This sample carries about 300,000 clones, about nine tenths of them seen once, and the ten largest clones take more than 6%. The sequenced sample was peripheral blood. This clonotype was obtained from a woman in her twenties or thirties with COVID-19, enrolled during active disease. V usage is TRBV2 and J usage is TRBJ2-1; a weak D match, TRBD2 (5 bases). CDR3 in amino acids: CASRTSGAGDEQFF. The CDR3 DNA sequence: TGTGCCAGCAGGACTTCCGGTGCCGGGGATGAGCAGTTCTTC.